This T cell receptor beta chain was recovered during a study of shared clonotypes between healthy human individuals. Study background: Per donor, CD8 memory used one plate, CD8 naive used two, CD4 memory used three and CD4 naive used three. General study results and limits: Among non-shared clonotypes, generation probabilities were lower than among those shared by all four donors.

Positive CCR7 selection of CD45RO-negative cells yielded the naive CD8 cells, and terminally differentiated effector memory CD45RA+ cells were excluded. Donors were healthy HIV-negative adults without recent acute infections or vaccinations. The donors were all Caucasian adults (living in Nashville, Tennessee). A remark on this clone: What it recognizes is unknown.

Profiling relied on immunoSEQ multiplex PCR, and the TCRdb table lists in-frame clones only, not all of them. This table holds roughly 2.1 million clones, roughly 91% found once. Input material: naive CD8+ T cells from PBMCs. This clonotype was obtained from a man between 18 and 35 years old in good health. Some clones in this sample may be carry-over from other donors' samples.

CDR3 protein: CASSVTGNNQPQHF. DNA for the CDR3: TGTGCCAGCAGCGTGACAGGGAACAATCAGCCCCAGCATTTT. The chain carries TRBV7-9 and TRBJ1-5; 7 bases align to TRBD1. The CDR3 is 14 residues long. Germline trimming cut 5 bases from V and 3 bases from J; bases unmatched to any gene: 4. Germline CDR1 SEHNR, CDR2 FQNEAQ (reference sequence).